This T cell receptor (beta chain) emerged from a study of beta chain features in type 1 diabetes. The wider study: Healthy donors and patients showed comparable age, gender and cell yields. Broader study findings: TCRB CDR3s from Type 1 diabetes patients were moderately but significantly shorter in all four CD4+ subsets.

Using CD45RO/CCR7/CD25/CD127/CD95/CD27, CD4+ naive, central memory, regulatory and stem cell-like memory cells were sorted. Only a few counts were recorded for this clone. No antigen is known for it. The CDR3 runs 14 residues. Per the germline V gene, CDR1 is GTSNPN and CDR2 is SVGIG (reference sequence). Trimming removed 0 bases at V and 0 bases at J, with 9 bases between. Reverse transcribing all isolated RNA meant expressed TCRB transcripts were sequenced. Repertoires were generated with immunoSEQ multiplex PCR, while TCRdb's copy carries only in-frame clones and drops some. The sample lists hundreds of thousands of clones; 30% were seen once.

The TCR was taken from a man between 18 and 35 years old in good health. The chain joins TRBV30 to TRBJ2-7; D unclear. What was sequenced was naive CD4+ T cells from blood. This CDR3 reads CAWSVVRSSYEQYF. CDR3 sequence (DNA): TGTGCCTGGAGTGTAGTGAGGAGCTCCTACGAGCAGTACTTC.